A single sample is the source of the 2 T cell receptor beta chains below, sequenced in a study of T cell repertoires in cytomegalovirus infection. TCRdb ran MiXCR on the reads and lists one entry per CDR3 protein. Here the sample spans hundreds of thousands of distinct CDR3 sequences, about 9.2% being singletons. Sequenced: PBMCs. The receptors stem from a human donor in good health (CMV status not recorded). Some clones in this sample may be carry-over from other donors' samples.

This clonotype was detected many times. The chain joins TRBV20-1 to TRBJ1-4, with D maybe TRBD1 (6 bases). CDR1 and CDR2 from the germline V gene are DFQATT and SNEGSKA (reference sequence). The CDR3 spans 15 residues. The V end was cut by 0 bases, the J end by 5 bases, with 13 bases between. The CDR3 loop reads CSAREGGTVNEKLFF. CDR3 sequence (DNA): TGCAGTGCTAGAGAGGGGGGCACAGTCAATGAAAAACTGTTTTTT.

This clonotype was detected ten times or more. V and J are TRBV12-3 or TRBV12-4 and TRBJ1-5, with a possible D match to TRBD1 (5 bases). This CDR3 has 15 amino acids. Trimming removed 2 bases at V and 4 bases at J, with 12 bases between. The CDR3 spells CASSLYRGVNQPQHF. CDR3 in DNA: TGTGCCAGCAGTTTATATCGGGGGGTGAATCAGCCCCAGCATTTT.